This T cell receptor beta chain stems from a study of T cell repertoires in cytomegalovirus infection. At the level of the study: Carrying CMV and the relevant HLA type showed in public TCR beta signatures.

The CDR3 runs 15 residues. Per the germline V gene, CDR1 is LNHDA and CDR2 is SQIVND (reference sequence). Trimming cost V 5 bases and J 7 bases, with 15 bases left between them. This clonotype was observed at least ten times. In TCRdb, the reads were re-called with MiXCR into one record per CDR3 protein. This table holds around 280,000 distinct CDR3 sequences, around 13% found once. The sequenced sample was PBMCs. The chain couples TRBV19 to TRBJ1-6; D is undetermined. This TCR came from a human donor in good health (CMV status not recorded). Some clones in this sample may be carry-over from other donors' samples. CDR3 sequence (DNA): TGTGCCAGTAGTCTACCTCGGCTACGGAATTCACCCCTCCACTTT. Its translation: CASSLPRLRNSPLHF.